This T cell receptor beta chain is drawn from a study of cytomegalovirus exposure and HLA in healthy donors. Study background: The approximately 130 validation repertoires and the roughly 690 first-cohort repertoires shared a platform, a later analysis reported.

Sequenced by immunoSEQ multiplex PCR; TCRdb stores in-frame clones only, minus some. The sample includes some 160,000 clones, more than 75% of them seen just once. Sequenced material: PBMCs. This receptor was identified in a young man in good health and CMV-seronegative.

For the CDR3, the DNA is TGTGCCAGCAGCCCCACGGCGGGGGGGCCGTTCACCGGGGAGCTGTTTTTT. Translating it yields CASSPTAGGPFTGELFF. The chain recombines TRBV7-9 with TRBJ2-2; 9 bases fit TRBD2. The CDR3 is made up of 17 amino acids. Germline loops: CDR1 SEHNR, CDR2 FQNEAQ (reference sequence). J was trimmed by 4 bases and V by 5 bases; bases with no gene match: 11.